This TCR beta chain was obtained from a study of beta chain features in type 1 diabetes. Study findings and constraints: cDNA sequencing could over-represent cells with high TCR expression.

This clone was observed a handful of times. Its target is unknown. As every portion of the isolated RNA was reverse transcribed, the sequencing read expressed TCRB transcripts. TCRdb's copy holds only in-frame clones and misses some; the assay was immunoSEQ multiplex PCR. The sample holds over 700,000 clones; roughly 15% are singletons and the top ten take about 0.02%. The single heparinised draw taken from each donor contained roughly 100 mL of blood on average. CDR1 is KGHSH, CDR2 LQKENI, per germline. The CDR3 covers 12 residues. Trimming removed 5 bases at V and 6 bases at J, with 11 bases between.

Sequences were obtained from naive CD4+ T cells from blood. The clonotype was recovered from a woman aged 18-30 years in good health. The chain recombines TRBV18 with TRBJ2-7; D unresolved. CDR3: CASSSSLGEQYF. The CDR3 DNA reads TGTGCCAGCTCATCGAGTTTGGGCGAGCAGTACTTC. The full variable domain, with the rest looked up from reference TRBV18 and TRBJ2-7, is NAGVMQNPRHLVRRRGQEARLRCSPMKGHSHVYWYRQLPEEGLKFMVYLQKENIIDESGMPKERFSAEFPKEGPSILRIQQVVRGDSAAYFCASSSSLGEQYFGPGTRLTVT.